The rows below give T cell receptor beta chains drawn from one sample of a study of breast tumors, draining lymph nodes, adjacent tissues. Using its own MiXCR run on the multiplex PCR reads, TCRdb lists one record per CDR3 protein. The data contain over 150,000 distinct CDR3 sequences, 25% to 40% of them singletons. What was sequenced was axillary lymph node tissue. The receptors come from a female donor with breast cancer. Some clones in this sample may be carry-over from other donors' samples. CDR3s include the opening cysteine and the closing phenylalanine or tryptophan. D genes are given only for firm matches. Expanded clones are given a class, and other clones once, few, many or no size at all.

TRBJ1-2,16,TRBV7-9,many,-,CASSRYHRTTNYGYTF,TGTGCCAGCAGCCGATACCACAGGACCACTAACTATGGCTACACCTTC
TRBJ2-3,12,TRBV29-1,many,-,CSVEGVEDTQYF,TGCAGCGTTGAGGGTGTAGAGGATACGCAGTATTTT
TRBJ1-2,14,TRBV6-5,few,TRBD1,CASKHDRAGYGYTF,TGTGCCAGCAAACACGACAGGGCCGGCTATGGCTACACCTTC
TRBJ1-4,14,TRBV2,-,TRBD1,CASRVGQFNEKLFF,TGTGCCAGCAGGGTGGGACAGTTTAATGAAAAACTGTTTTTT
TRBJ1-5,13,TRBV15,many,-,CATSRVSNEPQHF,TGTGCCACCAGCAGAGTTTCTAATGAGCCCCAGCATTTT
TRBJ2-2,11,TRBV2,-,-,CASSELGELFF,TGTGCCAGCAGTGAGTTAGGGGAGCTGTTTTTT
TRBJ1-2,15,TRBV9,many,TRBD1,CASSTRDRSNYGYTF,TGTGCCAGCAGCACCCGGGACAGGAGTAACTATGGCTACACCTTC
TRBJ2-5,14,TRBV20-1,-,-,CSARDPGIGETQYF,TGCAGTGCTAGAGATCCAGGGATCGGAGAGACCCAGTACTTC
TRBJ2-2,17,TRBV11-3,-,-,CASSLLGIGVYTGELFF,TGTGCCAGCAGCTTATTGGGGATTGGGGTTTACACCGGGGAGCTGTTTTTT
TRBJ1-2,14,TRBV7-8,many,-,CASSKTEEIYGYTF,TGTGCCAGCAGCAAGACGGAGGAGATCTATGGCTACACCTTC
TRBJ2-1,14,TRBV2,-,-,CASSGYGTPNEQFF,TGTGCCAGCAGCGGGTACGGGACACCCAATGAGCAGTTCTTC
TRBJ1-1,15,TRBV7-9,-,TRBD1,CASSLDGTASTEAFF,TGTGCCAGCAGCTTGGACGGGACAGCGAGCACTGAAGCTTTCTTT
TRBJ2-5,15,TRBV10-3,-,-,CAILDENDSNQPQYF,TGTGCCATCTTGGACGAGAATGATAGCAATCAGCCCCAGTACTTC
TRBJ2-1,14,TRBV30,many,-,CAWSPASSYNEQFF,TGTGCCTGGAGTCCGGCGAGCTCCTACAATGAGCAGTTCTTC
TRBJ2-1,11,TRBV29-1,-,-,CSDVRGYEQFF,TGCAGTGACGTCAGGGGATATGAGCAGTTCTTC
TRBJ1-2,16,TRBV19,many,-,CASSIAESTANYGYTF,TGTGCCAGTAGTATAGCCGAAAGCACAGCTAACTATGGCTACACCTTC
TRBJ2-1,18,TRBV7-2,many,-,CASSLTAGILISYNEQFF,TGTGCCAGCAGCTTAACCGCCGGGATCCTTATCTCCTACAATGAGCAGTTCTTC
TRBJ2-2,12,TRBV24-1,many,-,CATGGNTGELFF,TGTGCCACCGGGGGCAACACCGGGGAGCTGTTTTTT
TRBJ2-2,18,TRBV7-9,many,TRBD1,CASSLGTGIGSNTGELFF,TGTGCCAGCAGTTTAGGGACAGGGATTGGATCGAACACCGGGGAGCTGTTTTTT
TRBJ2-2,16,TRBV12-3/TRBV12-4,many,TRBD1,CASRGTGGANTGELFF,TGTGCCAGCAGAGGGACAGGGGGCGCGAACACCGGGGAGCTGTTTTTT
TRBJ2-7,16,TRBV5-1,-,-,CASTLGRQTGLVVQCF,TGCGCCAGCACCTTGGGAAGGCAGACGGGGCTGGTCGTGCAGTGCTTC
TRBJ2-1,14,TRBV18,many,TRBD1,CASSRNRGQSEQFF,TGTGCCAGCTCACGAAACAGGGGACAGAGTGAGCAGTTCTTC
TRBJ2-1,14,TRBV19,many,-,CASSLEGASNEQFF,TGTGCCAGTAGCTTGGAGGGGGCATCAAATGAGCAGTTCTTC
TRBJ2-5,14,TRBV12-3/TRBV12-4,many,TRBD2,CASSPGTSGETQYF,TGTGCCAGCAGTCCCGGGACTAGTGGGGAGACCCAGTACTTC
TRBJ1-3,16,TRBV7-9,-,TRBD1,CASSSSGTVSGNTIYF,TGTGCCAGCAGCTCCTCCGGGACAGTCTCTGGAAACACCATATATTTT
TRBJ1-3,17,TRBV6-5,few,TRBD1,CASSYSRPGTGMYTIYF,TGTGCCAGCAGTTACTCCCGCCCCGGGACAGGGATGTACACCATATATTTT
TRBJ2-7,13,TRBV25-1,many,-,CASSEWDSYEQYF,TGTGCCAGCAGTGAGTGGGATTCCTACGAGCAGTACTTC
TRBJ1-5,17,TRBV4-2,many,-,CASSQGRRVDSNQPQHF,TGTGCCAGCAGCCAAGGTCGAAGGGTCGATAGCAATCAGCCCCAGCATTTT
TRBJ2-7,20,TRBV6-5,few,TRBD2,CASSLQGTGTSGQIIYEQYF,TGTGCCAGCAGCCTCCAAGGGACCGGGACTAGCGGACAGATTATCTACGAGCAGTACTTC
TRBJ2-7,13,TRBV29-1,-,-,CSVGGVSSYEQYF,TGCAGCGTTGGGGGGGTATCGTCCTACGAGCAGTACTTC
TRBJ1-5,12,TRBV2,medium-sized,-,CASSEAGQPQHF,TGTGCCAGCAGTGAAGCGGGTCAGCCCCAGCATTTT
TRBJ2-2,9,TRBV29-1,-,-,CSLSGELFF,TGCAGCTTAAGTGGGGAGCTGTTTTTT